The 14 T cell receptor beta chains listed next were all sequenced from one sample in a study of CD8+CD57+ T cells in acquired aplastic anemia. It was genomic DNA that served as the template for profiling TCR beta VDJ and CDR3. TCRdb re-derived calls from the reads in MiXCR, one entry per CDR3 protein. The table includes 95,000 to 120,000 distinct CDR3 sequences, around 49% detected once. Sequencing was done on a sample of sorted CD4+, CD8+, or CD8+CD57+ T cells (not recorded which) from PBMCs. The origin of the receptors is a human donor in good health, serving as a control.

The CDR3 coding sequence is TGTGCCATCGGCCAAGGGGCGGGGGGGCCTGAGACCCAGTACTTC. Translation: CAIGQGAGGPETQYF. The genes are TRBV10-3 and TRBJ2-5; TRBD2 agrees at 9 bases. The CDR3 contains 15 residues. The germline V gene encodes CDR1 ENHRY and CDR2 SYGVKD. Trimming at V came to 8 bases and at J to 5 bases, leaving 12 bases not matched to a gene.

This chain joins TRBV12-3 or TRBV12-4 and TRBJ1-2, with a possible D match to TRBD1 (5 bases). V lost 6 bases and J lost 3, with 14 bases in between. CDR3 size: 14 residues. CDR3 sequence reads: CASRSGAGDYGYTF. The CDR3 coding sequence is TGTGCCAGCAGATCCGGGGCGGGGGACTATGGCTACACCTTC.

Here the CDR3 reads CSAPNGREITDTQYF. The DNA of the CDR3 is TGCAGTGCCCCAAACGGGCGGGAGATAACAGATACGCAGTATTTT. This chain links TRBV20-1 with TRBJ2-3; TRBD2 matches at 7 bases. Germline V gene lookup returns CDR1 DFQATT and CDR2 SNEGSKA (reference sequence). The CDR3 runs 15 residues. The V gene end was trimmed by 6 bases and the J gene end by 3 bases; junction bases not matched to a gene: 12.

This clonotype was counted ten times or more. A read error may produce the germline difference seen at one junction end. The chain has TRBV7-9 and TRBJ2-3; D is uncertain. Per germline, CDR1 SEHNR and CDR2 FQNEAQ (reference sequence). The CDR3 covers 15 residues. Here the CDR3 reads CASSSDGSSTDMQYF. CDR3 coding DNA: TGTGCCAGCAGCTCGGACGGAAGTAGCACAGATATGCAGTATTTT.

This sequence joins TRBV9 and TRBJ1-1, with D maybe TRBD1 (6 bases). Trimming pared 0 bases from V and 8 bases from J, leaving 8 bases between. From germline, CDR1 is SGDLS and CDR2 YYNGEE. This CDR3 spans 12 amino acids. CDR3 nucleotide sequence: TGTGCCAGCAGCGTAGGGGGGGCCGAAGCTTTCTTT. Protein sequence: CASSVGGAEAFF.

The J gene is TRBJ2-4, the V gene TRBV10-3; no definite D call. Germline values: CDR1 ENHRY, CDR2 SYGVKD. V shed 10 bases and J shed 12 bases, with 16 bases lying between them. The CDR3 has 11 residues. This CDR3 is CASSSRYTQYF. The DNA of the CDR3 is TGTGCCAGCAGCAGCAGGTACACTCAGTACTTC.

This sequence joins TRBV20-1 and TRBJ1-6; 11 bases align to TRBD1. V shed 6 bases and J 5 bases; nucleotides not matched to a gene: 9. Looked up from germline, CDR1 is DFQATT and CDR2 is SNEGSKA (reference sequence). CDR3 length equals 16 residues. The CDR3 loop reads CSALRTGGQNNSPLHF. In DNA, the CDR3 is TGCAGTGCACTCCGGACAGGGGGCCAGAATAATTCACCCCTCCACTTT.

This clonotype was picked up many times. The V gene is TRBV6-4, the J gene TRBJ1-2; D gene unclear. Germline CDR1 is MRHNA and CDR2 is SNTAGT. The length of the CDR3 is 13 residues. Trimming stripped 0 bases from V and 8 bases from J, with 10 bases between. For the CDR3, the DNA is TGTGCCAGCAGTGACTCGGTGGCAGGCGGCTACACCTTC. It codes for CASSDSVAGGYTF.

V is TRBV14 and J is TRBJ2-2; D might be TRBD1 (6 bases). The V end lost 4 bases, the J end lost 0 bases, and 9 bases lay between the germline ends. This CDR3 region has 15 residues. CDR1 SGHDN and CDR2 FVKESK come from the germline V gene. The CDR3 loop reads CASSRYRANTGELFF. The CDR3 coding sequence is TGTGCCAGCAGCCGTTACAGGGCGAACACCGGGGAGCTGTTTTTT.

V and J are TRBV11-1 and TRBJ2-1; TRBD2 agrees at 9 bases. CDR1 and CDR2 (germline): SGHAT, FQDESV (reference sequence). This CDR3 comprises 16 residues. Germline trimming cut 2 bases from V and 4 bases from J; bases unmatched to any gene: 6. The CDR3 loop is CASSLFRTSEYNEQFF. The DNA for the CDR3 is TGTGCCAGCAGCTTATTCCGGACTAGCGAATACAATGAGCAGTTCTTC.

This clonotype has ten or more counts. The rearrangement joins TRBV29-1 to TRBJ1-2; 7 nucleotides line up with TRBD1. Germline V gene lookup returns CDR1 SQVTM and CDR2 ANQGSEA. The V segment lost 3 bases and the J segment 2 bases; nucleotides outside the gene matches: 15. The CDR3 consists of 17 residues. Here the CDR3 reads CSVDVPSQDRENYGYTF. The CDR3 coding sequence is TGCAGCGTTGACGTTCCGAGTCAAGACAGGGAGAACTATGGCTACACCTTC.

Here the CDR3 DNA reads TGCGCCAGCAGCTTGATGGGCGCGAACACTGAAGCTTTCTTT. This codes for CASSLMGANTEAFF. This sequence joins TRBV5-1 and TRBJ1-1; D unclear. The germline V gene encodes CDR1 SGHRS and CDR2 YFSETQ. Trimming took off 1 base at V and 1 base at J, with 8 bases between the two ends. The CDR3 sequence is 14 residues long.

The CDR3: CTSSSSTSEAFF. The CDR3 DNA sequence: TGTACCAGCAGCTCCTCGACAAGTGAAGCTTTCTTT. This chain links TRBV7-2 with TRBJ1-1; D remains ambiguous. The CDR3 covers 12 residues. CDR1 and CDR2 from the germline V gene are SGHTA and FQGNSA. Trimming removed 4 bases at V and 7 bases at J, with 10 bases between.

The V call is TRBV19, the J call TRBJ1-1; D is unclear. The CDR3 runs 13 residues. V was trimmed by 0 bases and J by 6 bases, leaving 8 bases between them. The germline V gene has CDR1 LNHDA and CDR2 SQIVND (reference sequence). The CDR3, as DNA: TGTGCCAGTAGTATAGATCCCAGAGCTGAAGCTTTCTTT. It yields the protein CASSIDPRAEAFF.